Below are 22 T cell receptor beta chains sequenced from a single sample in a study of cytomegalovirus exposure and HLA in healthy donors. Amplification used 60 Vbeta primers and 13 Jbeta primers. This table comes from immunoSEQ multiplex PCR, and its TCRdb copy is limited to in-frame clones, with some not included. The sample includes roughly 77,000 clones, 72% of them seen just once. The source material was PBMCs. Receptor source: a woman aged 40-49 years in good health and CMV-seropositive.

The chain carries TRBV4-1 and TRBJ1-4, with D possibly TRBD1 on 5 matching bases. The germline gives CDR1 MGHRA, CDR2 YSYEKL. The V end was cut by 10 bases, the J end by 4 bases, with 16 bases between. The CDR3 runs to 14 residues. The DNA of the CDR3 is TGCGCCAATCTCGTCCGGGACTTTAATGAAAAACTGTTTTTT. Translating gives CANLVRDFNEKLFF.

The chain couples TRBV6-1 to TRBJ2-1; 9 bases fit TRBD1. The CDR3 runs 15 residues. Germline V CDR1 and CDR2: MNHNS, SASEGT. V was clipped by 5 bases and J by 5 bases; unmatched bases: 7. The CDR3 reads CASSRSTGGHNEQFF. CDR3 in DNA: TGTGCCAGCAGTCGGTCGACAGGGGGGCACAATGAGCAGTTCTTC.

The J gene is TRBJ1-4, the V gene TRBV6-6; the match to TRBD1 covers 8 bases. In germline, CDR1 is MNHNY, CDR2 SVGAGI (reference sequence). The CDR3 consists of 14 residues. V trimming: 5 bases; J trimming: 8 bases; junction bases outside the gene matches: 7. The CDR3 region has the DNA TGTGCCAGCAGTCCACAGGGGGGGGCGGAAAAACTGTTTTTT. This encodes CASSPQGGAEKLFF.

This clone was counted a few times. The J gene is TRBJ1-1, the V gene TRBV5-6, with D maybe TRBD1 (6 bases). Germline V gene data show CDR1 as SGHDT and CDR2 as YYEEEE. The ends were cut back, 4 bases at V and 5 bases at J, with 15 bases in the middle. CDR3 length: 14 residues. The CDR3 here is CASSTGEGGTEAFF. DNA of the CDR3: TGTGCCAGCAGCACTGGGGAGGGGGGGACTGAAGCTTTCTTT.

This clone has more than one count but fewer than ten. In DNA, the CDR3 is TGTGCCAGCAGTTACTCCGGGGATTTAGGAGAAAAACTGTTTTTT. This sequence encodes CASSYSGDLGEKLFF. V and J are TRBV6-5 and TRBJ1-4, with no clear D. CDR1 is MNHEY, CDR2 SVGAGI, per germline. This CDR3 comprises 15 residues. V was shortened by 0 bases and J by 8 bases, with 13 bases between the two germline ends.

V is TRBV20-1 and J is TRBJ1-2, with TRBD1 as a possible D gene (5 bases). The CDR3 is 11 residues long. The germline V gene encodes CDR1 DFQATT and CDR2 SNEGSKA (reference sequence). This CDR3 reads CTTGTIYGYTF. CDR3 sequence (DNA): TGCACCACTGGGACTATCTATGGCTACACCTTC.

The V gene is TRBV7-3, the J gene TRBJ2-5; no clear D. V shed 4 bases and J shed 1 base, with 7 bases lying between them. The CDR3 consists of 13 residues. Germline V gene lookup returns CDR1 SGHTA and CDR2 FQGTGA. The CDR3 region has the DNA TGTGCCAGCAGCTCTCGGGTCCAAGAGACCCAGTACTTC. This translates into CASSSRVQETQYF.

The gene calls are TRBV27 and TRBJ1-5; the D gene is possibly TRBD1 (6 bases). CDR1 and CDR2 (germline): MNHEY, SMNVEV (reference sequence). The V and J ends lost 6 bases and 6 bases respectively, with 15 bases between them. The CDR3 totals 14 residues. CDR3 bases: TGTGCCAGCAGGGCTGTAGGGGGTTTTCAGCCCCAGCATTTT. Translating it yields CASRAVGGFQPQHF.

This rearrangement joins TRBV5-1 to TRBJ1-1, with D hard to call. CDR3 size: 13 residues. Looked up from germline, CDR1 is SGHRS and CDR2 is YFSETQ. Trimming stripped 1 base from V and 1 base from J, with 5 bases between. CDR3 amino acids: CASSLQSNTEAFF. The DNA of the CDR3 is TGCGCCAGCAGCTTGCAGTCGAACACTGAAGCTTTCTTT.

The chain joins TRBV6-5 to TRBJ2-7; tentative D call: TRBD2 (6 bases). The germline gives CDR1 MNHEY, CDR2 SVGAGI. Trimming removed 6 bases from V and 2 bases from J, with 14 bases in between. The CDR3 totals 14 residues. The CDR3 protein is CASRDRGSTYEQYF. The CDR3 nucleotides read TGTGCCAGCAGAGACCGGGGGTCAACCTACGAGCAGTACTTC.

This chain uses TRBV14 with TRBJ2-2, with D hard to call. With 3 bases removed from V and 2 bases from J, the gap between germline ends came to 10 bases. From germline, CDR1 is SGHDN and CDR2 FVKESK. This CDR3 spans 15 amino acids. The chain's CDR3 is CASSQNGINTGELFF. In DNA, the CDR3 is TGTGCCAGCAGCCAGAATGGCATTAACACCGGGGAGCTGTTTTTT.

This clone has just one count. The chain employs TRBV5-1 and TRBJ2-1; no clear D gene. CDR3 length: 17 residues. Trimming took 0 bases from V and 0 from J, leaving 13 bases between them. The germline V gene encodes CDR1 SGHRS and CDR2 YFSETQ. CDR3 loop: CASSLVLAASSYNEQFF. As DNA, the CDR3 is TGCGCCAGCAGCTTGGTGTTGGCGGCGAGCTCCTACAATGAGCAGTTCTTC.

The V gene is TRBV29-1, the J gene TRBJ2-5, with D possibly being TRBD1 (6 bases). This CDR3 is 15 amino acids long. Germline CDR1 SQVTM, CDR2 ANQGSEA. Trimming removed 0 bases at V and 2 bases at J, with 13 bases between. CDR3 protein: CSVEEMTGTQETQYF. The CDR3 DNA follows: TGCAGCGTTGAAGAGATGACTGGGACACAAGAGACCCAGTACTTC.

The CDR3 sequence: CASSVTGTNTGELFF. The DNA of the CDR3 is TGTGCCAGCAGCGTCACAGGCACGAACACCGGGGAGCTGTTTTTT. This chain joins TRBV9 and TRBJ2-2, with a tentative D call TRBD1 (5 bases). The V end was cut by 2 bases, the J end by 0 bases, with 8 bases between. The CDR3 runs 15 residues. Germline CDR1 SGDLS, CDR2 YYNGEE.

The chain joins TRBV13 to TRBJ1-1; tentative D call: TRBD1 (5 bases). The CDR3 has 14 amino acids. V dropped 2 bases and J dropped 2 bases, with 9 bases sitting between them. CDR1 and CDR2 from the germline V gene are PRHDT and FYEKMQ (reference sequence). The CDR3 DNA reads TGTGCCAGCAGCTTAAAGACAGAAAACACTGAAGCTTTCTTT. Translated: CASSLKTENTEAFF.

This sequence joins TRBV7-8 and TRBJ2-2; D possibly corresponds to TRBD1 (7 bases). Trimming stripped 5 bases from V and 5 bases from J, with 12 bases between. CDR3 length: 14 amino acids. The germline CDR1 and CDR2 sequences are SGHVS and FQNEAQ. CDR3 amino acids: CASSDREETGELFF. For the CDR3, the DNA is TGTGCCAGCAGCGACAGGGAGGAAACCGGGGAGCTGTTTTTT.

This clone was picked up a small number of times. The chain combines TRBV2 with TRBJ1-5; 7 bases agree with TRBD1. V lost 7 bases, J lost 6 bases, and 6 bases stayed unmatched. The CDR3 spans 13 residues. CDR1 SNHLY and CDR2 FYNNEI come from the germline V gene. CDR3 bases: TGTGCCAGCAACCCGGGACAGCCTCAGCCCCAGCATTTT. Amino acids: CASNPGQPQPQHF.

There are a few counts of this clone. The CDR3, as DNA: TGTGCCAGCAGACCAAACCGGGACAACTCACCCCTCCACTTT. Translation: CASRPNRDNSPLHF. The rearrangement links TRBV7-8 to TRBJ1-6; maybe TRBD1 (6 bases). The CDR3 has 14 residues. The V and J ends lost 6 bases and 10 bases respectively, with 16 bases between them. Germline V CDR1 and CDR2: SGHVS, FQNEAQ.

Many counts were recorded for this clone. The CDR3 loop is CASLGAGNTIYF. CDR3 nucleotide sequence: TGTGCCAGCTTGGGCGCCGGAAACACCATATATTTT. This chain joins TRBV2 and TRBJ1-3; D is ambiguous. The V gene lost 8 bases and the J gene lost 4 bases, with 9 bases spanning the gap. The V gene's germline CDR1 is SNHLY and CDR2 FYNNEI. The CDR3 is 12 amino acids. Full variable domain (rest looked up from reference TRBV2 and TRBJ1-3): EPEVTQTPSHQVTQMGQEVILRCVPISNHLYFYWYRQILGQKVEFLVSFYNNEISEKSEIFDDQFSVERPDGSNFTLKIRSTKLEDSAMYFCASLGAGNTIYFGEGSWLTVV.

This chain joins TRBV28 and TRBJ1-5; D is possibly TRBD1 (6 bases). CDR1 is MDHEN, CDR2 SYDVKM, per germline. The CDR3 runs to 15 residues. V was pared by 1 base and J by 4 bases, with 11 bases between. DNA of the CDR3: TGTGCCAGCAGTTTATCCAGGGGCCTTAATCAGCCCCAGCATTTT. It translates to CASSLSRGLNQPQHF.

This clone has a handful of counts. The gene calls are TRBV4-3 and TRBJ2-6; D is possibly TRBD2 (7 bases). Per germline, CDR1 LGHNA and CDR2 YSLEER. Trimming took 3 bases from V and 4 from J, leaving 13 bases between them. The CDR3 extends over 16 amino acids. CDR3: CASSQIGGTGANVLTF. The CDR3 coding sequence is TGCGCCAGCAGCCAGATCGGGGGGACAGGGGCCAACGTCCTGACTTTC.

The chain carries TRBV25-1 and TRBJ2-2, with 7 bases lining up with TRBD1. Germline CDR1 MGHDK, CDR2 SYGVNS. The CDR3 length is 17 residues. V lost 4 bases, J lost 4 bases, and 12 bases stayed unmatched. CDR3 sequence (DNA): TGTGCCAGCAGTGGCCCCGGACAGGTCATTAGCACCGGGGAGCTGTTTTTT. It encodes CASSGPGQVISTGELFF.